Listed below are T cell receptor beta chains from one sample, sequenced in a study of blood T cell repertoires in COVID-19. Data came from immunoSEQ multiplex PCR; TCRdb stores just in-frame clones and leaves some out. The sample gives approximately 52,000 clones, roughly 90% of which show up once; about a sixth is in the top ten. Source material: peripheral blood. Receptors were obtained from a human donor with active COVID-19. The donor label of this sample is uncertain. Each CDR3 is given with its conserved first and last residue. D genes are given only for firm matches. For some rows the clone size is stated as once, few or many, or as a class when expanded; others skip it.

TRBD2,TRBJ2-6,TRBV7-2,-,CASSPLVAGAGANVLTF,TGTGCCAGCAGCCCCTTGGTAGCGGGGGCTGGGGCCAACGTCCTGACTTTC
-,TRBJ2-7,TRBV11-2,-,CASSLVGQGSYEQYF,TGTGCCAGCAGCTTAGTCGGGCAGGGATCCTACGAGCAGTACTTC
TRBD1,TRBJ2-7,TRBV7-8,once,CASSLSRGTGAYEQYF,TGTGCCAGCAGCTTAAGTAGGGGGACAGGGGCCTACGAGCAGTACTTC
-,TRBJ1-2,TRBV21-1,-,CASSKVRDRESYGYTF,TGTGCCAGCAGCAAAGTGAGGGACAGGGAAAGCTATGGCTACACCTTC
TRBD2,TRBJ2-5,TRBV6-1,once,CASSDSGRGKTQYF,TGTGCCAGCAGTGACAGCGGGAGGGGGAAGACCCAGTACTTC
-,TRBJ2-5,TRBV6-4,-,CASSPMTRGIQETQYF,TGTGCCAGCTCGCCCATGACCAGGGGAATCCAAGAGACCCAGTACTTC
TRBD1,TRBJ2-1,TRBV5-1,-,CASSLGTGLSYNEQFF,TGCGCCAGCAGCCTGGGGACAGGCCTCTCCTACAATGAGCAGTTCTTC
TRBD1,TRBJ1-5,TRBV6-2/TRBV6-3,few,CASSPWTGGYSNQPQHF,TGTGCCAGCAGTCCGTGGACAGGGGGTTATAGCAATCAGCCCCAGCATTTT
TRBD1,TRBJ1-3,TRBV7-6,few,CASSPDRGPGNTIYF,TGTGCCAGCAGCCCAGACAGGGGCCCTGGAAACACCATATATTTT
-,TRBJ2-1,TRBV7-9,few,CASSFAGYNEQFF,TGTGCCAGCAGCTTCGCAGGCTACAATGAGCAGTTCTTC
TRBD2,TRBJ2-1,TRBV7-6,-,CASSSPLGAGENNEQFF,TGTGCCAGCAGCTCACCGCTAGGCGCGGGGGAGAACAATGAGCAGTTCTTC
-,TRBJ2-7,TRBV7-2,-,CASSREGTASYEQYF,TGTGCCAGCAGCCGGGAAGGGACTGCATCCTACGAGCAGTACTTC
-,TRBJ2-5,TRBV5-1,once,CASSLQGRSEQETQYF,TGCGCCAGCAGCTTGCAGGGAAGGTCGGAACAAGAGACCCAGTACTTC
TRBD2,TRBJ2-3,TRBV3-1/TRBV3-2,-,CASSTQQTGGAPDTQYF,TGTGCCAGCAGCACTCAGCAGACCGGGGGGGCCCCAGATACGCAGTATTTT
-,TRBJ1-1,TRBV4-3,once,CASSQDRGIDTEAFF,TGCGCCAGCAGCCAAGATAGGGGTATCGACACTGAAGCTTTCTTT
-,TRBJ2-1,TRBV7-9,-,CASSLEVGVFVDEQFF,TGTGCCAGCAGCTTAGAGGTCGGGGTGTTTGTGGATGAGCAGTTCTTC
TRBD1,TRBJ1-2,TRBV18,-,CASSVPGQGARSYGYTF,TGTGCCAGCTCAGTCCCGGGACAGGGGGCTCGGAGCTATGGCTACACCTTC
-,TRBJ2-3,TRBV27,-,CASSLSSRLTDTQYF,TGTGCCAGCAGTTTAAGTTCGAGACTCACAGATACGCAGTATTTT
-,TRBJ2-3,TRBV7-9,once,CASIGQNTDTQYF,TGTGCCAGCATTGGACAGAACACAGATACGCAGTATTTT
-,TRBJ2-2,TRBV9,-,CASSGGTFSNTGELFF,TGTGCCAGCAGCGGGGGGACATTTTCGAACACCGGGGAGCTGTTTTTT
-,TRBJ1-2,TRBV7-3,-,CASSSRQGAGYTF,TGTGCCAGCAGCTCACGACAAGGCGCTGGCTACACCTTC
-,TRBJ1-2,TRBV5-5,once,CASSLGLGGSYGYTF,TGTGCCAGCAGCTTGGGTCTGGGGGGGAGCTATGGCTACACCTTC
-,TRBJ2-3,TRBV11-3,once,CASSLAADTQYF,TGTGCCAGCAGCTTGGCCGCAGATACGCAGTATTTT
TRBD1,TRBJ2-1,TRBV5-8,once,CASSRDRGTYNEQFF,TGTGCCAGCAGCCGGGACAGGGGTACCTACAATGAGCAGTTCTTC
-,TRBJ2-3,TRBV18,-,CASSQSMGADTQYF,TGTGCCAGCTCCCAGAGTATGGGGGCGGATACGCAGTATTTT
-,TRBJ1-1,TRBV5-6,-,CASSQGYLEAFF,TGTGCCAGCAGCCAGGGATACCTTGAAGCTTTCTTT
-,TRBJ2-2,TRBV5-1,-,CASSGSNRASTGELFF,TGCGCCAGCAGCGGCAGTAACAGGGCTAGCACCGGGGAGCTGTTTTTT
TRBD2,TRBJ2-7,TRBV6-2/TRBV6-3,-,CASSYFETSGSYEQYF,TGTGCCAGCAGTTACTTTGAGACTAGCGGCTCCTACGAGCAGTACTTC
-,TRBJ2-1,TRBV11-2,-,CASSLPASYNEQFF,TGTGCCAGCAGCTTACCGGCTAGTTACAATGAGCAGTTCTTC
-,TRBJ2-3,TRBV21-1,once,CASSKNGKATGGFIRLCTDTQYF,TGTGCCAGCAGCAAAAATGGGAAAGCGACAGGGGGTTTTATTCGGCTATGCACAGATACGCAGTATTTT
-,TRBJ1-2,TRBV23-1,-,CASSPYGLLLYGYTF,TGCGCCAGCAGTCCGTACGGACTCCTCCTCTATGGCTACACCTTC
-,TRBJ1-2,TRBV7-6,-,CASSRSTTDSSYYGYTF,TGTGCCAGCAGCCGTTCCACTACTGACAGCAGTTACTATGGCTACACCTTC
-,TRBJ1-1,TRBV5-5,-,CASSLIQGWTEAFF,TGTGCCAGCAGCTTGATCCAGGGCTGGACTGAAGCTTTCTTT
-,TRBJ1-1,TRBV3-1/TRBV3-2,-,CASSQENPTIEDSAGVENTEAFF,TGTGCCAGCAGCCAAGAGAATCCCACAATTGAGGACTCAGCCGGGGTAGAGAACACTGAAGCTTTCTTT
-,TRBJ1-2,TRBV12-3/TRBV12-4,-,CASSFLRSYGYTF,TGTGCCAGCAGCTTTCTGAGATCCTATGGCTACACCTTC
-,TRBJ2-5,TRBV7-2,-,CASSPGDSPGETQYF,TGTGCCAGCAGCCCCGGGGACTCCCCGGGGGAGACCCAGTACTTC